What follows is one T cell receptor beta chain and its context. Its specificity is not known. The isolated RNA, all of it, was reverse transcribed, so expressed TCRB transcripts were what got sequenced. The repertoire was sequenced with immunoSEQ multiplex PCR; TCRdb's copy has only in-frame clones and lacks some. Of 100,000 to 150,000 clones listed, roughly 10% are singletons. The entry originates in a study of beta chain features in type 1 diabetes. V was cut by 1 base and J by 5 bases, with 15 bases left in between. Germline CDR1 SGHTA, CDR2 FQGNSA. The CDR3 contains 16 residues. Regarding the study as a whole: Significant though moderate, a shortening of TCRB CDR3s appeared in all four CD4+ subsets of Type 1 diabetes patients.

The source of this sequence is a man aged 25-45 years with type 1 diabetes. The sequenced sample was central memory CD4+ T cells from blood. This chain connects TRBV7-2 to TRBJ1-5; D might be TRBD1 (6 bases). This CDR3 reads CASSLGAGDRHQPQHF. The CDR3 DNA is TGTGCCAGCAGCTTAGGGGCAGGGGACCGACATCAGCCCCAGCATTTT.